The 18 T cell receptor beta chains below all came from one sample that was sequenced in a study of OX40 agonist ivuxolimab in advanced cancers. Generated by immunoSEQ multiplex PCR, the TCRdb table keeps only in-frame clones and is missing some. The sample has 77,000 or so clones, 90% seen once. Material: CD4+ or CD8+ T cells sorted from blood, obtained in a trial of the OX40 agonist ivuxolimab. The receptor set was obtained from an adult with an advanced solid tumor such as melanoma, head and neck, liver or kidney cancer.

V is TRBV2 and J is TRBJ2-1; the D gene is possibly TRBD1 (5 bases). Germline assignment: CDR1 SNHLY and CDR2 FYNNEI. The CDR3 spans 11 residues. V was clipped by 6 bases and J by 10 bases, with 10 bases between them. The CDR3: CASRQVGEQFF. As DNA, the CDR3 is TGTGCCAGCAGACAGGTGGGAGAGCAGTTCTTC. Together with reference TRBV2 and TRBJ2-1, the CDR3 gives the full variable domain: EPEVTQTPSHQVTQMGQEVILRCVPISNHLYFYWYRQILGQKVEFLVSFYNNEISEKSEIFDDQFSVERPDGSNFTLKIRSTKLEDSAMYFCASRQVGEQFFGPGTRLTVL.

J is TRBJ2-7 and V is TRBV28; TRBD2 might be the D (5 bases). Trimming stripped 7 bases from V and 2 bases from J, with 15 bases between. Germline lookup yields CDR1 MDHEN and CDR2 SYDVKM. This CDR3 is 14 amino acids long. The CDR3 region has the DNA TGTGCCAGCAATCGGGAAGGGAAACCCTACGAGCAGTACTTC. Encoded protein: CASNREGKPYEQYF.

The chain recombines TRBV29-1 with TRBJ2-7; 7 nucleotides agree with TRBD1. Germline CDR1 reads SQVTM; CDR2 reads ANQGSEA. This CDR3 contains 14 residues. Trimming removed 6 bases from V and 6 bases from J; junction bases left unmatched: 14. This CDR3 reads CSVLQGTPRSEQYF. In DNA form, the CDR3 reads TGCAGCGTCCTACAGGGGACACCCAGGAGCGAGCAGTACTTC.

The chain joins TRBV7-6 to TRBJ2-3; D may be TRBD1 (7 bases). V lost 6 bases and J lost 2, with 18 bases in between. The CDR3 contains 16 residues. Germline V gene lookup returns CDR1 SGHVS and CDR2 FNYEAQ. CDR3 residues: CASSLRGQPLTDTQYF. The DNA for the CDR3 is TGTGCCAGCAGTCTGCGGGGACAGCCTCTCACAGATACGCAGTATTTT.

The V call is TRBV10-3, the J call TRBJ2-1, with 9 bases aligning to TRBD2. V gave up 3 bases and J gave up 6 bases; unmatched junction bases: 3. The CDR3 length is 14 residues. Germline V gives CDR1 ENHRY, CDR2 SYGVKD. The CDR3 is CAISDLAGVNEQFF. Here the CDR3 DNA reads TGTGCCATCAGTGACTTAGCGGGAGTCAATGAGCAGTTCTTC.

This chain links TRBV18 with TRBJ2-5; D unresolved. Germline-derived CDR1 and CDR2 are KGHSH and LQKENI. Deletions cut 0 bases from V and 5 bases from J, with 13 bases between. The length of the CDR3 is 15 residues. The CDR3 DNA sequence: TGTGCCAGCTCACCACCGTCTGGGTTTCGGGAGACCCAGTACTTC. Protein product: CASSPPSGFRETQYF.

The chain carries TRBV5-6 and TRBJ1-2; TRBD1 aligns across 8 bases. Germline-derived CDR1 and CDR2 are SGHDT and YYEEEE. V shed 2 bases and J 4 bases; nucleotides not matched to a gene: 10. This CDR3 has 16 residues. CDR3 sequence: CASSFDRGSSIYGYTF. The CDR3 coding sequence is TGTGCCAGCAGCTTCGACAGGGGATCTTCGATCTATGGCTACACCTTC.

In nucleotides, the CDR3 is TGTGCCAGCAGTTACTCGAGGGAGCAGTACTTC. It specifies CASSYSREQYF. The chain is built from TRBV6-6 and TRBJ2-7; D not certain. Germline CDR1 and CDR2: MNHNY and SVGAGI (reference sequence). Trimming pared 0 bases from V and 7 bases from J, leaving 4 bases between. The CDR3 runs 11 residues.

This clone was seen a few times. This sequence joins TRBV5-1 and TRBJ2-1; TRBD2 matches 9 bases. The V gene's germline CDR1 is SGHRS and CDR2 YFSETQ. This CDR3 spans 16 amino acids. The trim removed 3 bases at V and 9 bases at J, leaving 13 bases unmatched. CDR3 in DNA: TGCGCCAGCAGCTCCCTACTAGCGGGTACGACAGGTGAGCAGTTCTTC. Residues: CASSSLLAGTTGEQFF.

V and J are TRBV19 and TRBJ2-7; D possibly corresponds to TRBD1 (5 bases). Germline V gives CDR1 LNHDA, CDR2 SQIVND (reference sequence). The CDR3 consists of 14 residues. V lost 5 bases and J lost 1, with 12 bases in between. Written as DNA, the CDR3 is TGTGCCAGTAGTTCAACTGACAGATCCTACGAGCAGTACTTC. This codes for CASSSTDRSYEQYF.

This clone appeared once. The chain combines TRBV28 with TRBJ2-4, with unresolved D. CDR3 length: 11 amino acids. Trimming left V 2 bases short and J 13 bases short, with 9 bases between. Germline CDR1 reads MDHEN; CDR2 reads SYDVKM. This CDR3 reads CASSLMGKQYF. The CDR3 DNA is TGTGCCAGCAGTTTAATGGGGAAACAGTACTTC.

This chain links TRBV6-5 with TRBJ2-1; D is uncertain. Germline V gives CDR1 MNHEY, CDR2 SVGAGI. This CDR3 is 14 amino acids long. Trimming removed 5 bases at V and 9 bases at J, with 17 bases between. The CDR3: CASSPQNVVGEQFF. DNA for the CDR3: TGTGCCAGCAGTCCTCAGAACGTTGTCGGTGAGCAGTTCTTC.

The count of this clone is one. This chain joins TRBV29-1 and TRBJ2-2; tentative D call: TRBD2 (6 bases). CDR3 length: 14 residues. V lost 7 bases and J 0 bases, leaving 12 bases between the germline ends. Germline V gene sequence: CDR1 SQVTM, CDR2 ANQGSEA. The CDR3 DNA reads TGCAGCGCACGGACTAACCCGAACACCGGGGAGCTGTTTTTT. Its translation is CSARTNPNTGELFF.

This chain links TRBV5-1 with TRBJ2-3; 9 bases match TRBD2. The V gene end was trimmed by 4 bases and the J gene end by 6 bases; junction bases not matched to a gene: 12. The CDR3 length is 16 residues. Per germline, CDR1 SGHRS and CDR2 YFSETQ. Here the CDR3 DNA reads TGCGCCAGCAGCCCATCACGCGGGGGGGCCAGGGATACGCAGTATTTT. Amino acid sequence: CASSPSRGGARDTQYF.

The V gene is TRBV5-4, the J gene TRBJ2-5; 10 bases line up with TRBD2. The CDR3 runs to 15 residues. Germline V lookup: CDR1 SGHNT, CDR2 YYREEE (reference sequence). The trim removed 3 bases at V and 5 bases at J, leaving 7 bases unmatched. CDR3 DNA: TGTGCCAGCAGCTCCCCGACTAGCGGGTGGGAGACCCAGTACTTC. Its protein is CASSSPTSGWETQYF.

The chain carries TRBV6-6 and TRBJ1-1, with D uncertain. Germline V gene sequence: CDR1 MNHNY, CDR2 SVGAGI (reference sequence). The CDR3 totals 12 residues. V was shortened by 6 bases and J by 13 bases, with 18 bases between the two germline ends. This chain's CDR3 is CASSAGRGRVFF. Written as DNA, the CDR3 is TGTGCCAGCAGCGCCGGTCGGGGAAGGGTTTTCTTT.

This chain joins TRBV18 and TRBJ1-1, with TRBD1 as a possible D gene (6 bases). From germline, CDR1 is KGHSH and CDR2 LQKENI. Deletions cut 1 base from V and 4 bases from J, with 13 bases between. The CDR3 has 15 residues. CDR3 in DNA: TGTGCCAGCTCACCACAAGGGACAACGGGCACTGAAGCTTTCTTT. Translation gives CASSPQGTTGTEAFF.

This clone was seen a single time. This sequence joins TRBV5-1 and TRBJ2-2, with 12 nucleotides matching TRBD1. The germline V gene encodes CDR1 SGHRS and CDR2 YFSETQ. The CDR3 has 17 residues. The V gene end was trimmed by 3 bases and the J gene end by 4 bases; junction bases not matched to a gene: 7. The CDR3 reads CASSWGQGAISTGELFF. Written as DNA, the CDR3 is TGCGCCAGCAGCTGGGGACAGGGGGCAATAAGCACCGGGGAGCTGTTTTTT.